The clone carrying this TCR beta chain was picked up a small number of times. Its matching antigen is unknown. A multiplex PCR was run with 60 Vbeta primers and 13 Jbeta primers. Only in-frame clones appear in the TCRdb table, and some are missing; sequencing was by immunoSEQ multiplex PCR. The sample consists of around 190,000 clones, 9.5% of them appearing once. This record comes from a study of cytomegalovirus exposure and HLA in healthy donors. Whole-study context: Earlier, 117 million unique TCR beta sequences were recovered from about 179 million T cells by an analysis.

Regarding the study as a whole: Highest at DRB1 and lowest at HLA-C, TCR association rates differed among HLA loci in a later analysis.

The study sampled nominally healthy donors, though unrecorded immune exposures were likely. The TCR originated in a woman aged 30 to 39 in good health and CMV-seropositive. The sequenced sample was PBMCs.

The CDR3 sequence is CATRTSRYTGELFF. DNA of the CDR3: TGTGCCACCCGGACTAGCAGATACACCGGGGAGCTGTTTTTT. The rearrangement uses TRBV27 and TRBJ2-2; 8 nucleotides align to TRBD2. The trim removed 10 bases at V and 3 bases at J, leaving 7 bases unmatched. Germline loops: CDR1 MNHEY, CDR2 SMNVEV (reference sequence). The CDR3 length is 14 residues.